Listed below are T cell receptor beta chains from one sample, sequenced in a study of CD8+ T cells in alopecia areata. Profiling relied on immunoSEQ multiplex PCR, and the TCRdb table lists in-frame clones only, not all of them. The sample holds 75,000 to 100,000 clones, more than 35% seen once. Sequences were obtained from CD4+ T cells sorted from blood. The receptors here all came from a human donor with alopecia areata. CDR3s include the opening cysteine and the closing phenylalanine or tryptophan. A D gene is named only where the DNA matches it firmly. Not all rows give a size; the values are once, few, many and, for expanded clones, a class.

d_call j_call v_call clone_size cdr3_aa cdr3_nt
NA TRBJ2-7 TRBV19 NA CASRRVGGYEQYF TGTGCCAGTAGGAGGGTTGGAGGCTACGAGCAGTACTTC
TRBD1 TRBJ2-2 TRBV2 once CASSDRDRGRGTGELFF TGTGCCAGCAGTGATAGGGACAGGGGGCGCGGCACCGGGGAGCTGTTTTTT
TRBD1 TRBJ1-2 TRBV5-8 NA CASSVLRGSYTF TGTGCCAGCAGCGTCCTCAGGGGGAGCTACACCTTC
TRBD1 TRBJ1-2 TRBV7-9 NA CASSGTGTYGYTF TGTGCCAGCAGCGGGACAGGAACCTATGGCTACACCTTC
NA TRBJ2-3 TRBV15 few CATSRDSTDTQYF TGTGCCACCAGCAGGGACAGCACAGATACGCAGTATTTT
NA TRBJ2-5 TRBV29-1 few CSVEERGGETQYF TGCAGCGTTGAAGAGAGGGGAGGAGAGACCCAGTACTTC
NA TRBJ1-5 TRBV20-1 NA CSAREPFAQHF TGCAGTGCTAGGGAGCCTTTTGCCCAGCATTTT
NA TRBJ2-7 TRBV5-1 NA CASQKRDTTGEQYF TGCGCCAGCCAAAAGCGGGACACGACGGGTGAGCAGTACTTC
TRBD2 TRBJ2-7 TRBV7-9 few CASSLGLALSYEQYF TGTGCCAGCAGCTTAGGACTAGCGCTGTCCTACGAGCAGTACTTC
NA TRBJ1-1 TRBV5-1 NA CASSATVNTEAFF TGCGCCAGCAGCGCTACAGTGAACACTGAAGCTTTCTTT